This TCR beta chain is from a study of cytomegalovirus exposure and HLA in healthy donors. The PCR employed 60 Vbeta primers together with 13 Jbeta primers. The repertoire was sequenced with immunoSEQ multiplex PCR; TCRdb's copy has only in-frame clones and lacks some. The repertoire consists of tens of thousands of clones, with approximately 75% occurring once and the leading ten covering 3.5% to 5%. From germline, CDR1 is SQVTM and CDR2 ANQGSEA. The CDR3 totals 16 residues. With 0 bases clipped from V and 5 bases from J, the junction kept 10 bases outside the gene matches. This clone appeared a single time.

Sequenced input: PBMCs. The sequence came from a man aged 55 to 70 in good health and CMV-seronegative. This chain connects TRBV29-1 to TRBJ1-1, with 9 bases that match TRBD1. In DNA, the CDR3 is TGCAGCGTTGAAGATCCCCGGACAGGGGAGGGTACTGAAGCTTTCTTT. Translation gives CSVEDPRTGEGTEAFF.